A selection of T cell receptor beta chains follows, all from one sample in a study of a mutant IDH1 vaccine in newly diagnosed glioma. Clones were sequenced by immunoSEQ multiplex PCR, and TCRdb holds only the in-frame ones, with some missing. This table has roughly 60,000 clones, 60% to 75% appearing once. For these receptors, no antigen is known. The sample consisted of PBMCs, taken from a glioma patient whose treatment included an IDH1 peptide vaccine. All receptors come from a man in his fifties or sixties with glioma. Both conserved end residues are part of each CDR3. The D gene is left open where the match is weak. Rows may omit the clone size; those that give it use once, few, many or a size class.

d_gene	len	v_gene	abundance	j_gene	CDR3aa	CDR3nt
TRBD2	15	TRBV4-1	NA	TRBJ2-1	CASSQVRGGYNEQFF	TGCGCCAGCAGCCAAGTCCGGGGGGGTTACAATGAGCAGTTCTTC
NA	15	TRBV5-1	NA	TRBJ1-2	CASSVGESKDYGYTF	TGCGCCAGCAGTGTTGGGGAATCTAAGGACTATGGCTACACCTTC
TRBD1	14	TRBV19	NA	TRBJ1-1	CASGQGFSNTEAFF	TGTGCCAGTGGACAGGGTTTCTCTAACACTGAAGCTTTCTTT
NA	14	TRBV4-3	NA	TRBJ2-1	CASSQGGNYNEQFF	TGCGCCAGCAGCCAAGGGGGCAATTACAATGAGCAGTTCTTC
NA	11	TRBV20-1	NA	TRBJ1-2	CSRPVRNGYTF	TGCAGCCGCCCCGTGAGGAATGGCTACACCTTC
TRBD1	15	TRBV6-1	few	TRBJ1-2	CASSVQGGGNYGYTF	TGTGCCAGCAGTGTGCAGGGAGGGGGCAACTATGGCTACACCTTC
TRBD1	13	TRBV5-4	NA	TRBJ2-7	CASSLAGGNEQYF	TGTGCCAGCAGCTTGGCAGGGGGCAACGAGCAGTACTTC
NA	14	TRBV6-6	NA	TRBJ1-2	CASNEGFSDYGYTF	TGTGCCAGCAACGAGGGATTTTCTGACTATGGCTACACCTTC
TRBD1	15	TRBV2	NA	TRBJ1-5	CASSELAGGGQPQHF	TGTGCCAGCAGTGAGTTGGCAGGGGGCGGTCAGCCCCAGCATTTT
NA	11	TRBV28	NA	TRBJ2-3	CASSSTDTQYF	TGTGCCAGCAGTTCTACAGATACGCAGTATTTT
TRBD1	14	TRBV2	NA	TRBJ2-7	CASSGWDSSYEQYF	TGTGCCAGCAGCGGTTGGGACAGTTCCTACGAGCAGTACTTC
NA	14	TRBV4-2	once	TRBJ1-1	CASSQERTNTEAFF	TGTGCCAGCAGCCAAGAACGGACGAACACTGAAGCTTTCTTT
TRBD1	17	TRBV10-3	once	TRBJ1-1	CAISEGGRGSMNTEAFF	TGTGCCATCAGTGAAGGGGGCAGGGGCTCTATGAACACTGAAGCTTTCTTT
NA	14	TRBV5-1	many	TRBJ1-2	CASSSEDGNYGYTF	TGCGCCAGCAGCTCCGAGGATGGGAACTATGGCTACACCTTC
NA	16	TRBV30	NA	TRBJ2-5	CAWSGGGGSLQETQYF	TGTGCCTGGAGTGGAGGGGGGGGGTCCCTCCAAGAGACCCAGTACTTC
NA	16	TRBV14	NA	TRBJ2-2	CASSQARGIHTGELFF	TGTGCCAGCAGCCAAGCTCGGGGAATACACACCGGGGAGCTGTTTTTT
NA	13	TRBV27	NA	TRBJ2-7	CASSYGGSYEQYF	TGTGCCAGCAGTTACGGCGGTTCCTACGAGCAGTACTTC
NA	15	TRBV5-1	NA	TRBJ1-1	CASSFRLGVGTEAFF	TGCGCCAGCAGCTTTCGTCTTGGGGTGGGTACTGAAGCTTTCTTT
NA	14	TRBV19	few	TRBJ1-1	CASSMRRWDTEAFF	TGTGCCAGTAGTATGCGTCGCTGGGATACTGAAGCTTTCTTT
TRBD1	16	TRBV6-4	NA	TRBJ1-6	CASSEGVGTGNSPLHF	TGTGCCAGCAGTGAAGGGGTCGGGACAGGGAATTCACCCCTCCACTTT
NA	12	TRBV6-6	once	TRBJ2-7	CASKRGENEQYF	TGTGCCAGCAAGAGGGGGGAGAACGAGCAGTACTTC
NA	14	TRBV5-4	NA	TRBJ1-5	CASSLDGSPGPQHF	TGTGCCAGCAGCTTGGATGGCAGTCCAGGGCCCCAGCATTTT
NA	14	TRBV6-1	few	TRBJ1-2	CASSDGTANYGYTF	TGTGCCAGCAGTGACGGAACAGCTAACTATGGCTACACCTTC
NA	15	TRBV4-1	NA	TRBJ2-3	CASSPDRLEADTQYF	TGCGCCAGCAGCCCGGACAGACTTGAGGCCGATACGCAGTATTTT
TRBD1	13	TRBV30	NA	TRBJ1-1	CAWSTTGGTEAFF	TGTGCCTGGAGTACTACAGGGGGCACTGAAGCTTTCTTT
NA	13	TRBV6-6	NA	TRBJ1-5	CASSFYSNQPQHF	TGTGCCAGCAGTTTTTATAGCAATCAGCCCCAGCATTTT
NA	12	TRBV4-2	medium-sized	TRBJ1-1	CASSQGKAEAFF	TGTGCCAGCAGCCAAGGGAAGGCTGAAGCTTTCTTT
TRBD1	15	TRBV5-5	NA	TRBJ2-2	CASSWGQMNTGELFF	TGTGCCAGCAGCTGGGGACAGATGAACACCGGGGAGCTGTTTTTT
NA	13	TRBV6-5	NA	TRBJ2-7	CASSLGTSLEQYF	TGTGCCAGCAGTTTGGGGACTTCCCTCGAGCAGTACTTC
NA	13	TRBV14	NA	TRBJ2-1	CASSLPGGNEQFF	TGTGCCAGCAGCCTTCCCGGGGGCAATGAGCAGTTCTTC
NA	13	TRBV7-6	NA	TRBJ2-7	CASSLGSQGEQYF	TGTGCCAGCAGCTTAGGGTCCCAGGGCGAGCAGTACTTC
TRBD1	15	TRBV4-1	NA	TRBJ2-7	CASSQLRDRVNRQYF	TGCGCCAGCAGCCAACTCCGGGACAGGGTGAATAGGCAGTACTTC
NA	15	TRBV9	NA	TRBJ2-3	CASSGPGLGTDTQYF	TGTGCCAGCAGCGGCCCCGGGTTAGGCACAGATACGCAGTATTTT
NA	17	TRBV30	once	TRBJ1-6	CAWSSLTGSSYNSPLHF	TGTGCCTGGAGTTCCCTTACAGGGAGCTCCTATAATTCACCCCTCCACTTT
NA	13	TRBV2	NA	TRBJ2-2	CASSGESTGELFF	TGTGCCAGCAGTGGCGAGAGTACCGGGGAGCTGTTTTTT
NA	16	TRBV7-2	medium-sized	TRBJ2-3	CASSLRGVYSTDTQYF	TGTGCCAGCAGCTTAAGGGGAGTATATAGCACAGATACGCAGTATTTT
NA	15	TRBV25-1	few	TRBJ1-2	CASSERDRYWYGYTF	TGTGCCAGCAGTGAGAGGGATCGGTATTGGTATGGCTACACCTTC
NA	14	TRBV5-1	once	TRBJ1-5	CASSVGTGGQPQHF	TGCGCCAGCAGCGTGGGGACGGGCGGTCAGCCCCAGCATTTT
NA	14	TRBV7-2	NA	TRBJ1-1	CASSLYQVGTEAFF	TGTGCCAGCAGCTTATATCAAGTGGGCACTGAAGCTTTCTTT
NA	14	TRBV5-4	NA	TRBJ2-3	CASSFQDSTDTQYF	TGTGCCAGCAGCTTTCAAGATAGCACAGATACGCAGTATTTT
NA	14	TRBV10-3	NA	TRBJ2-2	CAISRDIDTGELFF	TGTGCCATCAGTCGGGACATCGACACCGGGGAGCTGTTTTTT
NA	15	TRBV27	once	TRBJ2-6	CASSPKFSGANVLTF	TGTGCCAGCAGTCCTAAGTTCTCTGGGGCCAACGTCCTGACTTTC
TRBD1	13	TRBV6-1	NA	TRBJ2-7	CASADRGVDEQYF	TGTGCCAGCGCCGACAGGGGAGTCGACGAGCAGTACTTC
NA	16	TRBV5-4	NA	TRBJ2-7	CASSSGTSREGGEQYF	TGTGCCAGCAGCTCCGGGACGTCCAGGGAGGGGGGCGAGCAGTACTTC
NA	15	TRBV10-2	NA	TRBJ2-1	CASSESGTPSNEQFF	TGCGCCAGCAGTGAGTCGGGGACCCCTTCCAATGAGCAGTTCTTC
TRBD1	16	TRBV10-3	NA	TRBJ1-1	CAISESPDRRSTEAFF	TGTGCCATCAGTGAGTCCCCGGACAGGCGGAGCACTGAAGCTTTCTTT
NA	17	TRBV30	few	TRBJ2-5	CAWSPPIWTNLTETQYF	TGTGCCTGGAGCCCCCCAATCTGGACTAACCTCACGGAGACCCAGTACTTC
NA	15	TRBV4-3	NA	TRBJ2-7	CASSQELALTYERYF	TGCGCCAGCAGCCAAGAACTAGCTTTGACCTACGAGCGGTACTTC